What follows are 32 T cell receptor beta chains derived from one specimen sequenced in a study of T cell responses to AZD1222 COVID-19 vaccine. The table came from immunoSEQ multiplex PCR; TCRdb's copy has only in-frame clones and leaves some out. The sample consists of about 140,000 clones, approximately 95% of them appearing once. This material consisted of peripheral blood, taken on day 0 of MenACWY control vaccination. Receptors were obtained from an adult in good health.

For the CDR3, the DNA is TGTGCCAGCAGTGTCGGGGGGGGAAACTCCTACAATGAGCAGTTCTTC. This codes for CASSVGGGNSYNEQFF. The rearrangement joins TRBV6-1 to TRBJ2-1; 8 bases match TRBD2. There are 16 residues in the CDR3. CDR1 is MNHNS, CDR2 SASEGT, per germline. The J segment lost 0 bases and the V segment lost 4 bases, leaving 5 bases of the junction unmatched.

The CDR3 DNA sequence: TGTGCCAGCAGCCGACAGGGTGATGTCTACACCTTC. Amino acids: CASSRQGDVYTF. The chain combines TRBV9 with TRBJ1-2; 7 bases agree with TRBD1. Germline lookup yields CDR1 SGDLS and CDR2 YYNGEE. The CDR3 has 12 residues. The ends lost 4 bases at V and 10 bases at J; junction bases unmatched: 7.

This clone was detected only once. The rearrangement uses TRBV5-1 and TRBJ1-1; D is possibly TRBD1 (5 bases). Germline CDR1 reads SGHRS; CDR2 reads YFSETQ. The CDR3 is 15 amino acids. V lost 0 bases, J lost 4 bases, and 13 bases lay in between. DNA of the CDR3: TGCGCCAGCAGCTTGGAATGGCTGGGGGGCACTGAAGCTTTCTTT. Translating gives CASSLEWLGGTEAFF.

V and J are TRBV14 and TRBJ2-1; 9 nucleotides match TRBD2. The CDR3 runs 14 residues. V was pared by 4 bases and J by 10 bases, with 8 bases of the junction left unmatched. Germline lookup yields CDR1 SGHDN and CDR2 FVKESK. Here the CDR3 reads CASSRYSGGIEQFF. The DNA for the CDR3 is TGTGCCAGCAGCCGATACAGCGGGGGGATAGAGCAGTTCTTC.

V usage is TRBV5-1 and J usage is TRBJ2-7; D uncertain. The V and J ends lost 1 base and 6 bases respectively, with 11 bases between them. Germline V gives CDR1 SGHRS, CDR2 YFSETQ. CDR3 length: 13 residues. CDR3 residues: CASSLSPNGEQYF. The CDR3 nucleotides are TGCGCCAGCAGCTTGAGTCCGAACGGCGAGCAGTACTTC.

The V and J genes are TRBV5-8 and TRBJ1-5, with 7 bases fitting TRBD1. The V segment lost 6 bases and the J segment 4 bases; nucleotides outside the gene matches: 10. The germline V gene has CDR1 SGHTS and CDR2 YDEGEE. The CDR3 is made up of 15 amino acids. This CDR3 is CASTRTGSPNQPQHF. As DNA, the CDR3 is TGTGCCAGCACCCGGACAGGTAGTCCGAATCAGCCCCAGCATTTT. The whole variable domain, remainder taken from reference TRBV5-8 and TRBJ1-5, is EAGVTQSPTHLIKTRGQQATLRCSPISGHTSVYWYQQALGLGLQFLLWYDEGEERNRGNFPPRFSGRQFPNYSSELNVNALELEDSALYLCASTRTGSPNQPQHFGDGTRLSIL.

The rearrangement uses TRBV19 and TRBJ2-2, with D perhaps TRBD2 (5 bases). This CDR3 comprises 13 residues. With 7 bases removed from V and 6 bases from J, the gap between germline ends came to 12 bases. Germline CDR1 is LNHDA and CDR2 is SQIVND (reference sequence). CDR3 sequence (DNA): TGTGCCAGTATCGGGGTATGGCCCGGGGAGCTGTTTTTT. Its translation: CASIGVWPGELFF.

The CDR3: CASSIRDYRKTQYF. In nucleotides, the CDR3 is TGTGCCAGTAGTATCCGGGACTATAGAAAGACCCAGTACTTC. The chain joins TRBV19 to TRBJ2-5; 7 bases align to TRBD2. This CDR3 contains 14 residues. Germline trimming cut 3 bases from V and 6 bases from J; bases unmatched to any gene: 7. Germline CDR1 and CDR2: LNHDA and SQIVND (reference sequence).

The chain has TRBV29-1 and TRBJ1-2; 10 nucleotides match TRBD1. Losses at the gene ends were 4 bases for V and 7 bases for J; bases not matched to a gene: 6. The CDR3 has 13 residues. Germline-derived CDR1 and CDR2 are SQVTM and ANQGSEA. The CDR3 DNA follows: TGCAGCGTTGGACAGGGGGCAATAGGTGGCTACACCTTC. This sequence encodes CSVGQGAIGGYTF.

The V gene is TRBV4-3, the J gene TRBJ2-2; D is perhaps TRBD2 (7 bases). CDR1 and CDR2 (germline): LGHNA, YSLEER. V dropped 3 bases and J dropped 2 bases, with 19 bases sitting between them. The CDR3 has 18 amino acids. This CDR3 is CASSQGGMGGFNTGELFF. DNA of the CDR3: TGCGCCAGCAGCCAGGGGGGCATGGGAGGGTTCAACACCGGGGAGCTGTTTTTT.

This chain connects TRBV7-2 to TRBJ1-5; 7 nucleotides agree with TRBD1. Germline V CDR1 and CDR2: SGHTA, FQGNSA. Trimming took 5 bases from V and 3 from J; bases not matched to a gene: 7. CDR3 length: 15 amino acids. CDR3: CASSSPGGFNQPQHF. CDR3 in DNA: TGTGCCAGCAGCAGCCCAGGGGGTTTCAATCAGCCCCAGCATTTT.

This clone was seen a single time. V gene TRBV27 combines with J gene TRBJ1-4; possibly TRBD1 for D (5 bases). CDR3 length: 14 residues. Germline CDR1 and CDR2: MNHEY and SMNVEV (reference sequence). Trimming cost V 2 bases and J 2 bases, with 6 bases left between them. CDR3 coding DNA: TGTGCCAGCAGTTTAGGGGGGACTAATGAAAAACTGTTTTTT. Its translation is CASSLGGTNEKLFF. The variable domain in full, with the rest retrieved from reference TRBV27 and TRBJ1-4, is EAQVTQNPRYLITVTGKKLTVTCSQNMNHEYMSWYRQDPGLGLRQIYYSMNVEVTDKGDVPEGYKVSRKEKRNFPLILESPSPNQTSLYFCASSLGGTNEKLFFGSGTQLSVL.

Of note for this clone: This specimen includes other DNA sequences encoding the same CDR3. The chain is built from TRBV7-2 and TRBJ1-2; tentative D call: TRBD1 (5 bases). With 1 base removed from V and 7 bases from J, the gap between germline ends came to 7 bases. The CDR3 extends over 12 amino acids. The germline V gene has CDR1 SGHTA and CDR2 FQGNSA. The CDR3 here is CASSLGGGGYTF. The CDR3 DNA sequence: TGTGCCAGCAGCTTAGGGGGGGGTGGCTACACCTTC.

On this clone: Other nucleotide sequences in the sample specify the same CDR3. This chain uses TRBV20-1 with TRBJ1-5; D remains ambiguous. The germline V gene has CDR1 DFQATT and CDR2 SNEGSKA (reference sequence). There are 12 residues in the CDR3. Trimming left V 3 bases short and J 0 bases short, with 3 bases between. The CDR3 reads CSASTSNQPQHF. CDR3 nucleotides: TGCAGTGCTAGTACTAGCAATCAGCCCCAGCATTTT.

The V gene is TRBV5-1, the J gene TRBJ1-3; D unresolved. Germline V gene data show CDR1 as SGHRS and CDR2 as YFSETQ. The CDR3 length is 14 residues. Trimming left V 2 bases short and J 0 bases short, with 6 bases between. The CDR3 is CASSLEISGNTIYF. CDR3 sequence (DNA): TGCGCCAGCAGCTTAGAAATCTCTGGAAACACCATATATTTT. The full variable domain, with the rest looked up from reference TRBV5-1 and TRBJ1-3, is KAGVTQTPRYLIKTRGQQVTLSCSPISGHRSVSWYQQTPGQGLQFLFEYFSETQRNKGNFPGRFSGRQFSNSRSEMNVSTLELGDSALYLCASSLEISGNTIYFGEGSWLTVV.

The CDR3 DNA reads as TGCGCCAGCAGCCGCGAAAGGACCTGGGGGAATGAAAAACTGTTTTTT. Encoded protein: CASSRERTWGNEKLFF. This chain connects TRBV5-1 to TRBJ1-4; a weak D match, TRBD1 (5 bases). Germline V gives CDR1 SGHRS, CDR2 YFSETQ. There are 16 residues in the CDR3. V lost 4 bases and J lost 5, with 18 bases in between.

This clone was recorded once. The rearrangement links TRBV14 to TRBJ1-2; D is undetermined. Germline V gene lookup returns CDR1 SGHDN and CDR2 FVKESK. CDR3 length: 11 amino acids. Trimming pared 4 bases from V and 8 bases from J, leaving 8 bases between. The CDR3 DNA reads TGTGCCAGCAGCCGAAACGGAGGCTACACCTTC. Translated, it gives CASSRNGGYTF.

Written as DNA, the CDR3 is TGTGCCAGCAGTCCTGGGACAGGGTTCGCGGCGGGACCTTACGAGCAGTACTTC. Amino acid sequence: CASSPGTGFAAGPYEQYF. The chain joins TRBV27 to TRBJ2-7, with 9 bases matching TRBD1. Germline lookup yields CDR1 MNHEY and CDR2 SMNVEV (reference sequence). This CDR3 spans 18 amino acids. The junction had 18 bases not matched to a gene; V was cut back by 5 bases and J by 4 bases.

In its sample, this clone was seen once. Here the CDR3 DNA reads TGTGCCAGCAGTATGGACAGGAGGAACACTGAAGCTTTCTTT. It specifies CASSMDRRNTEAFF. The gene calls are TRBV5-4 and TRBJ1-1; 7 nucleotides align to TRBD1. In germline, CDR1 is SGHNT, CDR2 YYREEE (reference sequence). With 5 bases clipped from V and 1 base from J, the junction kept 5 bases outside the gene matches. The CDR3 runs to 14 residues.

This chain uses TRBV6-1 with TRBJ1-1; D is possibly TRBD1 (6 bases). This CDR3 comprises 15 residues. Trimming took off 6 bases at V and 4 bases at J, with 18 bases between the two ends. Germline V gene data show CDR1 as MNHNS and CDR2 as SASEGT. CDR3 bases: TGTGCCAGCAGCCTCGATACAGGGTTGGGCACTGAAGCTTTCTTT. Its translation is CASSLDTGLGTEAFF.

This clone showed up just a few times. This chain links TRBV19 with TRBJ1-1; 9 nucleotides line up with TRBD1. The germline CDR1 and CDR2 sequences are LNHDA and SQIVND (reference sequence). With V trimmed by 4 bases and J by 10 bases, 7 bases remained unmatched. This CDR3 spans 13 amino acids. CDR3 amino acids: CASSTDRGGAAFF. The CDR3 DNA reads as TGTGCCAGTAGTACGGACAGGGGTGGCGCAGCTTTCTTT.

V gene TRBV2 combines with J gene TRBJ1-2; D gene unclear. Germline values: CDR1 SNHLY, CDR2 FYNNEI. The CDR3 covers 14 residues. The V end lost 5 bases, the J end lost 3 bases, and 13 bases lay between the germline ends. CDR3 DNA: TGTGCCAGCAGTTCAGATGGACGGTACTATGGCTACACCTTC. Protein sequence: CASSSDGRYYGYTF.

Turning to this clone: At one end, the junction sequence differs from germline, possibly due to a read error. CDR3: CASCLGTVGNEQFF. DNA for the CDR3: TGTGCCAGCTGCTTAGGGACTGTGGGCAATGAGCAGTTCTTC. This chain uses TRBV7-9 with TRBJ2-1; a weak D match, TRBD2 (6 bases). The length of the CDR3 is 14 residues. Per germline, CDR1 SEHNR and CDR2 FQNEAQ (reference sequence).

The V and J genes are TRBV5-1 and TRBJ1-3; D gene uncertain. Germline lookup yields CDR1 SGHRS and CDR2 YFSETQ. The CDR3 consists of 13 residues. V was cut by 1 base and J by 8 bases, with 10 bases left in between. The CDR3 coding sequence is TGCGCCAGCAGCTTGTGGGGAGAAGACACCATATATTTT. Amino acid sequence: CASSLWGEDTIYF.

The genes are TRBV5-1 and TRBJ2-7; 7 bases map to TRBD1. The germline gives CDR1 SGHRS, CDR2 YFSETQ. This CDR3 contains 13 residues. V shed 4 bases, J shed 7 bases, and the junction held 8 bases outside the gene matches. The CDR3 region is CASSEQGPREQYF. The CDR3 DNA is TGCGCCAGCAGCGAACAGGGGCCGCGGGAGCAGTACTTC.

CDR3 nucleotides: TGTGCCAGCAGTGTCAATGAAAAACTGTTTTTT. Protein product: CASSVNEKLFF. The rearrangement uses TRBV12-3 or TRBV12-4 and TRBJ1-4, with unresolved D. CDR3 size: 11 residues. V lost 5 bases to trimming and J lost 5 bases, with 3 bases between them.

The rearrangement joins TRBV5-4 to TRBJ1-1; D unclear. This CDR3 has 15 amino acids. Per the germline V gene, CDR1 is SGHNT and CDR2 is YYREEE (reference sequence). The V end was cut by 4 bases, the J end by 0 bases, with 13 bases between. Here the CDR3 DNA reads TGTGCCAGCAGCCCTGGTGGCGTTATGAACACTGAAGCTTTCTTT. Its translation: CASSPGGVMNTEAFF.

This clone has just one count. The CDR3 region has the DNA TGTGCCAGCAGCTTAGCACTCACCGGGGAGCTGTTTTTT. Protein sequence: CASSLALTGELFF. The chain uses TRBV11-2 and TRBJ2-2; D gene unclear. Trimming took 1 base from V and 4 from J, leaving 4 bases between them. The CDR3 loop spans 13 amino acids. CDR1 is SGHAT, CDR2 FQNNGV, per germline.

The sample holds one count of this clone. This chain uses TRBV12-5 with TRBJ2-5, with D possibly being TRBD1 (7 bases). This CDR3 is 14 amino acids long. Trimming pared 8 bases from V and 2 bases from J, leaving 15 bases between. Germline loops: CDR1 LGHNT, CDR2 FRNRAP. CDR3 nucleotide sequence: TGTGCTAGTAGGCAGGGGGACTTACAAGAGACCCAGTACTTC. Translating it yields CASRQGDLQETQYF.

CDR3 DNA sequence: TGCGCCAGCAGTGAATACTCCGGGGAGCTGTTTTTT. This translates into CASSEYSGELFF. The genes are TRBV10-1 and TRBJ2-2; D not certain. This CDR3 has 12 amino acids. Trimming took off 3 bases at V and 6 bases at J, with 5 bases between the two ends. Germline CDR1 WNHNN, CDR2 SYGVQD (reference sequence).

The V call is TRBV9, the J call TRBJ1-2, with 9 bases that match TRBD1. Germline-derived CDR1 and CDR2 are SGDLS and YYNGEE. The CDR3 has 16 amino acids. V dropped 4 bases and J dropped 3; count of bases not matched to a gene: 10. CDR3 in amino acids: CASSPTGGQGDYGYTF. CDR3 nucleotide sequence: TGTGCCAGCAGCCCCACGGGGGGACAGGGAGACTATGGCTACACCTTC.

J is TRBJ2-1 and V is TRBV11-3, with D uncertain. Germline-derived CDR1 and CDR2 are SGHNT and YENEEA. V was pared by 1 base and J by 7 bases, with 11 bases between. The CDR3 has 14 amino acids. This CDR3 is CASSLGRVGNEQFF. CDR3 DNA sequence: TGTGCCAGCAGCTTAGGTAGGGTTGGTAATGAGCAGTTCTTC.